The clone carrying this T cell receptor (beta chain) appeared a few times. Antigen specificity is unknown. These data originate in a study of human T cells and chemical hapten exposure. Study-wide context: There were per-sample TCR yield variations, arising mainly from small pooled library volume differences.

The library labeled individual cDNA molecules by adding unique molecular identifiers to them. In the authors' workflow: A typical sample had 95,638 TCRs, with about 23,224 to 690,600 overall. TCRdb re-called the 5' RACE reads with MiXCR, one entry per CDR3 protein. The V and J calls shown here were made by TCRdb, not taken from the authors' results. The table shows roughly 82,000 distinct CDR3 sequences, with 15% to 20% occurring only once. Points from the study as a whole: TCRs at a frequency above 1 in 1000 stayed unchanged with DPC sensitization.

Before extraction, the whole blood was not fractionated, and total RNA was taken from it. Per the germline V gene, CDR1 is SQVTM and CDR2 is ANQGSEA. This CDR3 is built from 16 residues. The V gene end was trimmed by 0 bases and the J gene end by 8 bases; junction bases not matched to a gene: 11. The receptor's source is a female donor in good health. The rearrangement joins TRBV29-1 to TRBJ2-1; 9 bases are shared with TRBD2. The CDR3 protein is CSVEDRIQASGDEQFF. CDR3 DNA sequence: TGCAGCGTTGAAGATCGGATTCAGGCTAGCGGGGATGAGCAGTTCTTC.